A single sample gave rise to the 20 T cell receptor beta chains below, sequenced in a study of post-analysis software for immune sequencing data. No cognate antigen is known for these TCRs. Presence of unique molecular identifiers characterized the TCR beta cDNA libraries. A single record per CDR3 protein comes from TCRdb applying MiXCR to the PCR reads. The data contain fewer than 850,000 distinct CDR3 sequences, 25% to 30% of them singletons. Study-level findings and limits: In patients, TRBV5-6, TRBV5-1 and TRBV20-1 belonged to five or six TRBV segments found more frequently than in controls.

Sequencing was done on a sample of blood. All receptors come from a girl aged 10 to 17 with multiple sclerosis.

This clonotype has just a few counts. The gene calls are TRBV4-3 and TRBJ2-5; the D call may be TRBD1 or TRBD2 (5 bases each). The ends were cut back, 1 base at V and 4 bases at J, with 13 bases in the middle. Germline values: CDR1 LGHNA, CDR2 YSLEER. This CDR3 is built from 15 residues. The CDR3 sequence is CASSQALVGGETQYF. The DNA of the CDR3 is TGCGCCAGCAGCCAAGCCCTCGTTGGGGGAGAGACCCAGTACTTC.

This clonotype was counted a few times. This sequence joins TRBV29-1 and TRBJ2-5; no clear D gene. Germline lookup yields CDR1 SQVTM and CDR2 ANQGSEA. Trimming cost V 5 bases and J 6 bases, with 16 bases left between them. This CDR3 comprises 13 residues. The CDR3 nucleotides are TGCAGCGTTTCTATGATAACCGGTCAGACCCAGTACTTC. Its translation is CSVSMITGQTQYF.

The V gene is TRBV3-1, the J gene TRBJ2-7; 10 bases match TRBD1. Germline CDR1 and CDR2: LGHDT and YNNKEL (reference sequence). The CDR3 has 14 residues. The J segment lost 5 bases and the V segment lost 2 bases, leaving 3 bases of the junction unmatched. The CDR3 region is CASSQRGQGNEQYF. The CDR3 DNA is TGTGCCAGCAGCCAAAGGGGACAGGGGAACGAGCAGTACTTC.

This clonotype turned up a few times. The V gene is TRBV28, the J gene TRBJ2-4, with D unresolved. Trimming pared 2 bases from V and 0 bases from J, leaving 8 bases between. Germline V CDR1 and CDR2: MDHEN, SYDVKM. The CDR3 runs 15 residues. The CDR3 loop is CASSLGNLAKNIQYF. The DNA for the CDR3 is TGTGCCAGCAGTTTAGGAAACTTAGCCAAAAACATTCAGTACTTC.

The chain uses TRBV7-2 and TRBJ2-1, with D possibly matching TRBD2 (7 bases). The V gene lost 6 bases and the J gene lost 8 bases, with 23 bases spanning the gap. CDR1 and CDR2 (germline): SGHTA, FQGNSA. CDR3 length equals 16 residues. This CDR3 is CASSQRGTTLLDEQFF. The CDR3 DNA reads as TGTGCCAGCAGTCAAAGGGGGACTACCCTATTGGATGAGCAGTTCTTC.

V usage is TRBV24-1 and J usage is TRBJ2-1; D is perhaps TRBD2 (6 bases). Trimming removed 9 bases at V and 11 bases at J, with 13 bases between. This CDR3 contains 11 residues. The germline CDR1 and CDR2 sequences are KGHDR and SFDVKD. The CDR3 DNA reads TGTGCCACCCAGGAGGGGTTCAAGCAGTTCTTC. Translation: CATQEGFKQFF.

This chain joins TRBV5-6 and TRBJ2-1; D is perhaps TRBD2 (5 bases). Germline-derived CDR1 and CDR2 are SGHDT and YYEEEE. V lost 4 bases and J lost 3, with 8 bases in between. The length of the CDR3 is 13 residues. The CDR3 bases are TGTGCCAGCAGCCAAACTAGCTACAATGAGCAGTTCTTC. Its translation: CASSQTSYNEQFF.

This clonotype was counted only a few times. The chain combines TRBV18 with TRBJ2-6, with D unresolved. CDR3 length: 17 amino acids. The V gene lost 3 bases and the J gene lost 1 base, with 13 bases spanning the gap. Germline CDR1 and CDR2: KGHSH and LQKENI. DNA for the CDR3: TGTGCCAGCTCACCGCTCCTGTTGGGGTCTGGGGCCAACGTCCTGACTTTC. Amino acids: CASSPLLLGSGANVLTF.

The rearrangement links TRBV7-2 to TRBJ2-3, with a tentative D call TRBD2 (6 bases). Germline CDR1 and CDR2: SGHTA and FQGNSA. The CDR3 has 14 amino acids. The ends were cut back, 2 bases at V and 2 bases at J, with 8 bases in the middle. This CDR3 reads CASSLIAVTDTQYF. CDR3 bases: TGTGCCAGCAGCTTAATAGCGGTCACAGATACGCAGTATTTT.

Concerning this clonotype itself: A much more abundant neighbour one base away suggests this may be a read error. The chain employs TRBV10-3 and TRBJ2-7; D not certain. This CDR3 is built from 13 residues. The germline V gene encodes CDR1 ENHRY and CDR2 SYGVKD. V lost 4 bases and J 2 bases, leaving 9 bases between the germline ends. CDR3 sequence reads: CAISARNPYEQYF. The CDR3 DNA reads TGTGCCATCAGTGCAAGGAATCCCTACGAGCAGTACTTC.

This clonotype showed up just a few times. One junction end disagrees with the germline gene, perhaps due to a read error. This rearrangement joins TRBV14 to TRBJ1-1, with D hard to call. The CDR3 has 13 residues. Germline CDR1 and CDR2: SGHDN and FVKESK. CDR3 amino acids: CAGSQEWGTEAFF. For the CDR3, the DNA is TGTGCCGGCAGCCAAGAGTGGGGCACTGAAGCTTTCTTT.

The genes are TRBV4-1 and TRBJ2-1, with 12 bases fitting TRBD2. The J segment lost 5 bases and the V segment lost 4 bases, leaving 6 bases of the junction unmatched. CDR3 length: 16 residues. Per the germline V gene, CDR1 is MGHRA and CDR2 is YSYEKL. The CDR3 region is CASSLRLAGEHNEQFF. CDR3 bases: TGCGCCAGCAGCCTCAGACTAGCGGGAGAACACAATGAGCAGTTCTTC.

To note about this clonotype: The junction and the germline gene differ at one end; a read error may be behind it. The chain is built from TRBV12-3 or TRBV12-4 and TRBJ2-6, with D perhaps TRBD1 (6 bases). The CDR3 is made up of 15 amino acids. The CDR3 spells CASSPRGSGANVRTF. The CDR3 DNA reads as TGTGCCAGCAGCCCTAGGGGGTCAGGGGCCAACGTCCGGACTTTC.

In its sample, this clonotype was seen a few times. This chain connects TRBV20-1 to TRBJ1-5, with D possibly matching TRBD1 (5 bases). The CDR3 has 12 residues. Per the germline V gene, CDR1 is DFQATT and CDR2 is SNEGSKA (reference sequence). Between the trimmed V and J ends, which lost 5 bases and 2 bases, there was a span of 7 bases. This CDR3 reads CSAETGNQPQHF. CDR3 nucleotide sequence: TGCAGTGCTGAGACAGGCAATCAGCCCCAGCATTTT.

A few counts support this clonotype. The chain joins TRBV12-3 or TRBV12-4 to TRBJ1-5, with 9 bases identical to TRBD1. The CDR3 loop spans 15 amino acids. The J segment lost 8 bases and the V segment lost 6 bases, leaving 11 bases of the junction unmatched. In nucleotides, the CDR3 is TGTGCCAGCAGATCCCCGACAGGGGGAGGTGAGCCCCAGCATTTT. It encodes CASRSPTGGGEPQHF.

This clonotype has just one count. The gene calls are TRBV6-5 and TRBJ1-1; D remains ambiguous. Germline V CDR1 and CDR2: MNHEY, SVGAGI. The CDR3 length is 15 residues. V dropped 5 bases and J dropped 5 bases, with 18 bases sitting between them. CDR3 nucleotide sequence: TGTGCCAGCAGTCCCGATTCGATGAGAGGTACTGAAGCTTTCTTT. Its protein is CASSPDSMRGTEAFF.

The chain employs TRBV4-3 and TRBJ1-2; 9 nucleotides align to TRBD1. The CDR3 spans 16 residues. After removal of 5 bases from V and 8 bases from J, the junction contained 15 bases not matched to a gene. Germline V gene sequence: CDR1 LGHNA, CDR2 YSLEER. In DNA form, the CDR3 reads TGCGCCAGCAGCACCCAAACCCCCGGGACAGGGAGCGGCTACACCTTC. Protein: CASSTQTPGTGSGYTF.

V and J are TRBV29-1 and TRBJ2-7; D is possibly TRBD2 (5 bases). This CDR3 is built from 12 residues. The V and J ends lost 0 bases and 5 bases respectively, with 8 bases between them. Germline V gives CDR1 SQVTM, CDR2 ANQGSEA. In nucleotides, the CDR3 is TGCAGCGTTGAAGAGGGAGTTAACGAGCAGTACTTC. Translated, it gives CSVEEGVNEQYF.

The chain's CDR3 is CAIAPGLALFEQYF. CDR3 nucleotides: TGTGCCATAGCGCCCGGGCTAGCGCTCTTCGAGCAGTACTTC. V usage is TRBV28 and J usage is TRBJ2-4; maybe TRBD2 (6 bases). TRBJ2-7 matches the DNA end more closely, so the J call is doubtful. The CDR3 spans 14 residues. Per germline, CDR1 MDHEN and CDR2 SYDVKM.

The sample holds one count of this clonotype. The chain combines TRBV5-1 with TRBJ2-1; 8 positions agree with TRBD2. Trimming at V came to 0 bases and at J to 9 bases, leaving 8 bases not matched to a gene. Germline CDR1 SGHRS, CDR2 YFSETQ. The CDR3 is 15 residues long. The CDR3: CASSLEGGRLTEQFF. In DNA form, the CDR3 reads TGCGCCAGCAGCTTGGAAGGCGGGAGGTTGACTGAGCAGTTCTTC.